Presented here are 10 T cell receptor beta chains from one specimen sequenced in a study of cytomegalovirus exposure and HLA in healthy donors. Researchers ran the PCR with 60 Vbeta and 13 Jbeta primers. The data were produced by immunoSEQ multiplex PCR, yet TCRdb's version contains in-frame clones alone and is incomplete. This sample has about 150,000 clones, with around 79% found just once. Sequencing was performed on PBMCs. The source is a woman aged 40 to 50 in good health and CMV-seronegative.

The rearrangement uses TRBV7-2 and TRBJ2-1; 11 bases map to TRBD2. Trimming at V came to 5 bases and at J to 6 bases, leaving 6 bases not matched to a gene. Per the germline V gene, CDR1 is SGHTA and CDR2 is FQGNSA. The CDR3 is 15 amino acids. The CDR3 loop is CASSRTGTSGNEQFF. The CDR3 nucleotides are TGTGCCAGCAGCCGAACCGGGACTAGCGGCAATGAGCAGTTCTTC.

This clone occurred a few times. The J gene is TRBJ2-2, the V gene TRBV6-1, with D perhaps TRBD2 (7 bases). The length of the CDR3 is 16 residues. Germline V gives CDR1 MNHNS, CDR2 SASEGT. V was shortened by 2 bases and J by 7 bases, with 17 bases between the two germline ends. The CDR3 here is CASSEPSWGGFGELFF. The DNA for the CDR3 is TGTGCCAGCAGTGAACCCTCGTGGGGGGGCTTCGGGGAGCTGTTTTTT.

This sequence joins TRBV29-1 and TRBJ2-2; possibly TRBD1 for D (6 bases). This CDR3 contains 14 residues. Germline V gives CDR1 SQVTM, CDR2 ANQGSEA. V dropped 6 bases and J dropped 6 bases, with 17 bases sitting between them. The CDR3 DNA reads as TGCAGCGTATATACAGGGTACGAGGCCGGGGAGCTGTTTTTT. Encoded protein: CSVYTGYEAGELFF.

This rearrangement joins TRBV29-1 to TRBJ1-1, with D perhaps TRBD1 (5 bases). The ends were cut back, 6 bases at V and 6 bases at J, with 14 bases in the middle. The CDR3 runs to 12 residues. In germline, CDR1 is SQVTM, CDR2 ANQGSEA. This CDR3 is CSVARGDAEAFF. In nucleotides, the CDR3 is TGCAGCGTCGCCCGGGGGGATGCTGAAGCTTTCTTT. Together with reference TRBV29-1 and TRBJ1-1, the CDR3 gives the full variable domain: SAVISQKPSRDICQRGTSLTIQCQVDSQVTMMFWYRQQPGQSLTLIATANQGSEATYESGFVIDKFPISRPNLTFSTLTVSNMSPEDSSIYLCSVARGDAEAFFGQGTRLTVV.

The chain's CDR3 is CASSLNSLEQYF. CDR3 DNA: TGTGCCAGCAGTTTAAACAGTCTCGAGCAGTACTTC. V usage is TRBV28 and J usage is TRBJ2-7; D ambiguous. V was clipped by 2 bases and J by 6 bases, with 8 bases between them. Germline V CDR1 and CDR2: MDHEN, SYDVKM. CDR3 length: 12 residues. The complete variable domain, with remaining parts taken from reference TRBV28 and TRBJ2-7, reads DVKVTQSSRYLVKRTGEKVFLECVQDMDHENMFWYRQDPGLGLRLIYFSYDVKMKEKGDIPEGYSVSREKKERFSLILESASTNQTSMYLCASSLNSLEQYFGPGTRLTVT.

This clone was picked up a small number of times. This sequence joins TRBV25-1 and TRBJ1-1, with D perhaps TRBD1 (6 bases). Trimming took 3 bases from V and 6 from J, leaving 17 bases between them. This CDR3 comprises 15 residues. Germline CDR1 and CDR2: MGHDK and SYGVNS. The DNA for the CDR3 is TGTGCCAGCAGTGACCCGGGAGGGGGGGCTGCTGAAGCTTTCTTT. Translated, it gives CASSDPGGGAAEAFF.

V usage is TRBV27 and J usage is TRBJ1-5; D not certain. The CDR3 has 14 residues. The V and J ends lost 0 bases and 6 bases respectively, with 9 bases between them. Germline assignment: CDR1 MNHEY and CDR2 SMNVEV (reference sequence). The CDR3 protein is CASSLSSGVQPQHF. The CDR3 nucleotides read TGTGCCAGCAGTTTATCATCCGGGGTTCAGCCCCAGCATTTT.

The table lists this clone with a few counts. This chain uses TRBV7-8 with TRBJ2-7; 11 bases match TRBD2. The ends lost 6 bases at V and 2 bases at J; junction bases unmatched: 3. Germline V lookup: CDR1 SGHVS, CDR2 FQNEAQ. The CDR3 sequence is 14 residues long. This CDR3 reads CASRYSGGAYEQYF. CDR3 coding DNA: TGTGCCAGCAGATATAGCGGGGGGGCCTACGAGCAGTACTTC.

This chain links TRBV28 with TRBJ1-5, with no clear D. Deletions cut 6 bases from V and 0 bases from J, with 12 bases between. Germline V lookup: CDR1 MDHEN, CDR2 SYDVKM. This CDR3 has 15 residues. CDR3 in DNA: TGTGCCAGCAGGACACTTAAATATAGCAATCAGCCCCAGCATTTT. It translates to CASRTLKYSNQPQHF. The variable domain in full, with the rest retrieved from reference TRBV28 and TRBJ1-5, is DVKVTQSSRYLVKRTGEKVFLECVQDMDHENMFWYRQDPGLGLRLIYFSYDVKMKEKGDIPEGYSVSREKKERFSLILESASTNQTSMYLCASRTLKYSNQPQHFGDGTRLSIL.

With regard to this clone: Distinct nucleotide sequences in the sample also encode this CDR3. CDR3: CASSISRQASNSPLHF. The CDR3 DNA is TGTGCCAGTAGTATTTCCCGACAGGCCTCGAATTCACCCCTCCACTTT. The chain couples TRBV19 to TRBJ1-6; D is perhaps TRBD1 (6 bases). The CDR3 spans 16 residues. V gave up 3 bases and J gave up 7 bases, with 16 bases separating them. CDR1 is LNHDA and CDR2 is SQIVND in the germline V gene (reference sequence).